This T cell receptor beta chain was found in a study of Graves' ophthalmopathy and Graves' hyperthyroidism. The ends were cut back, 4 bases at V and 2 bases at J, with 11 bases in the middle. Germline V gene sequence: CDR1 MNHEY, CDR2 SVGEGT. The CDR3 runs to 15 residues. Study-level findings and limits: The study's model predicted ophthalmopathy progression at 65% to 71% sensitivity and approximately 78% specificity.

CDR3 regions of TCR beta were amplified from RNA transcripts. First-round RT-PCR employed HTBI primers, with a second-round multiplex PCR after it. TCRdb used MiXCR to reprocess the multiplex PCR reads, holding one entry per CDR3 protein. The sample shows some 390,000 distinct CDR3 sequences, approximately 16% of them seen only once. With a duration under 3 months, ophthalmopathy in the donors showed moderate-to-severe activity, CAS ≥3 and NOSPECS ≥4. As the starting material, around 10 ml of fresh peripheral blood yielded the PBMCs. This clonotype has a count of ten or more. As yet, its antigen is unknown.

The sample was peripheral blood. The V call is TRBV6-2 or TRBV6-3, the J call TRBJ2-2; D not resolved. This TCR came from a woman aged 18-35 years with Graves' ophthalmopathy. CDR3 region: CASSWGFANTGELFF. CDR3 DNA sequence: TGTGCCAGCAGTTGGGGTTTCGCTAACACCGGGGAGCTGTTTTTT.